The 3 T cell receptor beta chains listed next were all sequenced from one sample in a study of a mutant IDH1 vaccine in newly diagnosed glioma. Sample time point: week 47, end of study. Vaccinated patients received 300 ug of mutant IDH1 20-mer peptide per dose, with topical imiquimod. Generated by immunoSEQ multiplex PCR, the TCRdb table keeps only in-frame clones and is missing some. Of about 94,000 clones listed, around nine tenths are singletons. Antigen specificity for these receptors is unknown. This sample comprised PBMCs, obtained from a glioma patient whose treatment included an IDH1 peptide vaccine. These receptors came from a woman in her forties or fifties with glioma.

V and J are TRBV5-5 and TRBJ2-1, with 9 bases fitting TRBD2. This CDR3 spans 15 amino acids. V dropped 7 bases and J dropped 7; count of bases not matched to a gene: 12. The germline V gene encodes CDR1 SGHKS and CDR2 YYEKEE (reference sequence). The CDR3 DNA reads as TGTGCCAGCCCCGGGGGTAGCGGGAGACGGAATGAGCAGTTCTTC. Translated, it gives CASPGGSGRRNEQFF.

As regards this clone: Other DNA sequences from this sample encode an identical CDR3 as well. This chain joins TRBV30 and TRBJ1-3; D is ambiguous. This CDR3 has 16 residues. Looked up from germline, CDR1 is GTSNPN and CDR2 is SVGIG (reference sequence). Trimming removed 3 bases from V and 6 bases from J, with 21 bases in between. The CDR3 DNA reads as TGTGCCTGGAGCGGACGGTCACTTTCAGATGAAAACACCATATATTTT. It is translated as CAWSGRSLSDENTIYF.

V usage is TRBV28 and J usage is TRBJ2-7; a weak D match, TRBD2 (5 bases). The length of the CDR3 is 15 residues. CDR1 is MDHEN, CDR2 SYDVKM, per germline. V lost 6 bases to trimming and J lost 2 bases, with 17 bases between them. CDR3 sequence (DNA): TGTGCCAGCAGGAGCGGCCAGGTTATTCCCTACGAGCAGTACTTC. Protein sequence: CASRSGQVIPYEQYF.